The 20 T cell receptor beta chains below were found in one sample sequenced in a study of cytomegalovirus exposure and HLA in healthy donors. The PCR ran on 60 Vbeta and 13 Jbeta primers. The data were produced by immunoSEQ multiplex PCR, yet TCRdb's version contains in-frame clones alone and is incomplete. The sample shows 120,000 or so clones, around 80% of them seen only once. Material for sequencing was PBMCs. The source of these receptors is a man aged 25 to 40 in good health and CMV-seronegative.

The chain links TRBV9 to TRBJ2-5; tentative D call: TRBD1 (6 bases). The germline V gene encodes CDR1 SGDLS and CDR2 YYNGEE. There are 14 residues in the CDR3. Trimming pared 2 bases from V and 0 bases from J, leaving 8 bases between. The CDR3 protein is CASSVDSHQETQYF. The CDR3 region has the DNA TGTGCCAGCAGCGTGGACAGCCACCAAGAGACCCAGTACTTC.

The V gene is TRBV21-1, the J gene TRBJ1-4; whether TRBD1, the table's D call, matches the DNA was not checked. TRBV21-1 is marked as a pseudogene. The CDR3 has 13 amino acids. The CDR3 region has the DNA TGTGCCAGCAGCCCCTTTCAGGAAACCCACGGTTTTTTT. It codes for CASSPFQETHGFF.

This clone was detected a few times. The chain is built from TRBV29-1 and TRBJ1-1; D might be TRBD1 (6 bases). CDR1 SQVTM and CDR2 ANQGSEA come from the germline V gene. This CDR3 is 12 amino acids long. The ends were cut back, 6 bases at V and 1 base at J, with 9 bases in the middle. CDR3 nucleotides: TGCAGCGTGGTACAGGGGAACACTGAAGCTTTCTTT. It specifies CSVVQGNTEAFF.

The gene calls are TRBV19 and TRBJ2-7; TRBD1 aligns across 8 bases. V dropped 9 bases and J dropped 3; count of bases not matched to a gene: 1. CDR1 LNHDA and CDR2 SQIVND come from the germline V gene (reference sequence). The CDR3 runs to 11 residues. CDR3: CASGQGYEQYF. The DNA for the CDR3 is TGTGCCAGCGGACAGGGCTACGAGCAGTACTTC. The entire variable domain, with the rest obtained from reference TRBV19 and TRBJ2-7, is as follows: DGGITQSPKYLFRKEGQNVTLSCEQNLNHDAMYWYRQDPGQGLRLIYYSQIVNDFQKGDIAEGYSVSREKKESFPLTVTSAQKNPTAFYLCASGQGYEQYFGPGTRLTVT.

J is TRBJ1-5 and V is TRBV5-1; possibly TRBD1 for D (6 bases). Trimming took 4 bases from V and 0 from J, leaving 17 bases between them. This CDR3 is built from 17 residues. The germline V gene has CDR1 SGHRS and CDR2 YFSETQ. CDR3 sequence reads: CASSPNVGGSSNQPQHF. The CDR3 bases are TGCGCCAGCAGCCCGAACGTAGGGGGTTCTAGCAATCAGCCCCAGCATTTT.

The chain carries TRBV6-5 and TRBJ2-2; TRBD2 agrees at 9 bases. CDR1 and CDR2 from the germline V gene are MNHEY and SVGAGI. This CDR3 is built from 14 residues. V lost 6 bases to trimming and J lost 6 bases; unmatched junction nucleotides: 5. The CDR3 sequence is CASSGLALSGELFF. Here the CDR3 DNA reads TGTGCCAGCAGCGGACTAGCGCTCTCCGGGGAGCTGTTTTTT.

This chain links TRBV14 with TRBJ1-1; D is possibly TRBD1 (5 bases). Germline V gene lookup returns CDR1 SGHDN and CDR2 FVKESK. The CDR3 has 13 amino acids. Trimming removed 8 bases from V and 1 base from J, with 11 bases in between. In DNA form, the CDR3 reads TGTGCCAGCGGCAATACAGGGAACACTGAAGCTTTCTTT. The encoded protein is CASGNTGNTEAFF.

The chain links TRBV7-9 to TRBJ2-7; TRBD1 matches at 8 bases. V lost 7 bases and J lost 0; bases outside the gene matches: 8. The CDR3 consists of 15 residues. Germline V CDR1 and CDR2: SEHNR, FQNEAQ (reference sequence). This CDR3 reads CASINWTGRSYEQYF. In DNA form, the CDR3 reads TGTGCCAGCATTAACTGGACAGGGCGCTCCTACGAGCAGTACTTC.

The chain couples TRBV30 to TRBJ1-5; TRBD1 agrees at 7 bases. Germline trimming cut 5 bases from V and 5 bases from J; bases unmatched to any gene: 3. This CDR3 is 12 amino acids long. CDR1 GTSNPN and CDR2 SVGIG come from the germline V gene (reference sequence). CDR3 sequence: CAWAGGDQPQHF. CDR3 coding DNA: TGTGCCTGGGCAGGGGGTGATCAGCCCCAGCATTTT.

This clone occurred a few times. The rearrangement joins TRBV6-5 to TRBJ2-5; 9 nucleotides align to TRBD2. This CDR3 has 16 residues. Germline V lookup: CDR1 MNHEY, CDR2 SVGAGI. The trim removed 0 bases at V and 2 bases at J, leaving 4 bases unmatched. CDR3 sequence: CASSYSSGRRQETQYF. DNA for the CDR3: TGTGCCAGCAGTTACTCGAGCGGGAGGAGGCAAGAGACCCAGTACTTC.

V and J are TRBV10-3 and TRBJ1-5; D is perhaps TRBD1 (6 bases). The CDR3 is made up of 15 amino acids. Trimming shortened V by 3 bases and J by 3 bases, and 12 bases separated the two germline ends. Germline V gene lookup returns CDR1 ENHRY and CDR2 SYGVKD. CDR3 protein: CAISEGQTNNQPQHF. CDR3 nucleotide sequence: TGTGCCATCAGTGAAGGACAGACTAACAATCAGCCCCAGCATTTT.

The chain links TRBV19 to TRBJ2-1; 13 bases align to TRBD2. Unmatched junction bases numbered 8, after V lost 5 bases and J lost 4 bases. The CDR3 is 17 amino acids. CDR1 and CDR2 from the germline V gene are LNHDA and SQIVND (reference sequence). The CDR3 nucleotides are TGTGCCAGTAGTCCCCGACTAGCGGGGGGCCCTTACAATGAGCAGTTCTTC. It encodes CASSPRLAGGPYNEQFF. The variable domain in full, completed from reference TRBV19 and TRBJ2-1, reads DGGITQSPKYLFRKEGQNVTLSCEQNLNHDAMYWYRQDPGQGLRLIYYSQIVNDFQKGDIAEGYSVSREKKESFPLTVTSAQKNPTAFYLCASSPRLAGGPYNEQFFGPGTRLTVL.

The V and J genes are TRBV28 and TRBJ1-4; D call uncertain. CDR1 MDHEN and CDR2 SYDVKM come from the germline V gene. V shed 1 base and J shed 5 bases, with 2 bases lying between them. The CDR3 sequence is 12 residues long. CDR3 coding DNA: TGTGCCAGCAGTTTATTAAATGAAAAACTGTTTTTT. Protein sequence: CASSLLNEKLFF.

V gene TRBV28 combines with J gene TRBJ1-1, with D possibly matching TRBD1 (6 bases). V was trimmed by 6 bases and J by 4 bases, leaving 15 bases between them. This CDR3 comprises 14 residues. Germline assignment: CDR1 MDHEN and CDR2 SYDVKM. CDR3 nucleotides: TGTGCCAGCAGGGCCCCGGGGACACGCACTGAAGCTTTCTTT. Its translation: CASRAPGTRTEAFF.

This clone was seen a few times. The chain combines TRBV4-2 with TRBJ1-3, with D maybe TRBD1 (6 bases). The germline CDR1 and CDR2 sequences are LGHNA and YNFKEQ. V was shortened by 4 bases and J by 0 bases, with 19 bases between the two germline ends. CDR3 length equals 18 residues. The CDR3 protein is CASSPGQLTLFSGNTIYF. The CDR3 DNA is TGTGCCAGCAGCCCTGGACAGCTAACATTATTCTCTGGAAACACCATATATTTT.

The rearrangement uses TRBV6-5 and TRBJ1-1, with D perhaps TRBD1 (5 bases). The V end was cut by 6 bases, the J end by 8 bases, with 19 bases between. The CDR3 is 14 amino acids. Germline CDR1 is MNHEY and CDR2 is SVGAGI. The CDR3 sequence is CASSRVGQGWEAFF. The CDR3 region has the DNA TGTGCCAGCAGCCGTGTAGGGCAGGGTTGGGAAGCTTTCTTT.

V gene TRBV6-5 combines with J gene TRBJ1-1; no firm D call. Germline CDR1 is MNHEY and CDR2 is SVGAGI. The CDR3 consists of 14 residues. V was pared by 5 bases and J by 1 base, with 11 bases between. CDR3 nucleotide sequence: TGTGCCAGCAGTCCCGGTGTACCGAACACTGAAGCTTTCTTT. Its translation: CASSPGVPNTEAFF.

The V call is TRBV18, the J call TRBJ2-5; TRBD1 matches 11 bases. Germline CDR1 and CDR2: KGHSH and LQKENI. The CDR3 runs to 16 residues. V lost 6 bases and J lost 6; bases outside the gene matches: 12. The CDR3 DNA is TGTGCCAGCTCGTACAAAGCGGACAGGGGGCGGCAGACCCAGTACTTC. Translating gives CASSYKADRGRQTQYF.

The rearrangement uses TRBV7-2 and TRBJ1-4; D gene ambiguous. This CDR3 is 15 amino acids long. V lost 1 base and J 3 bases, leaving 9 bases between the germline ends. Germline V gives CDR1 SGHTA, CDR2 FQGNSA. As DNA, the CDR3 is TGTGCCAGCAGCTTAGACACAACCCCTAATGAAAAACTGTTTTTT. Residues: CASSLDTTPNEKLFF.

V gene TRBV18 combines with J gene TRBJ1-5; 9 nucleotides agree with TRBD1. The CDR3 has 18 amino acids. The germline gives CDR1 KGHSH, CDR2 LQKENI. Germline trimming cut 0 bases from V and 2 bases from J; bases unmatched to any gene: 8. This CDR3 is CASSPPGQGRIGNQPQHF. CDR3 DNA: TGTGCCAGCTCACCACCGGGACAGGGCAGAATAGGCAATCAGCCCCAGCATTTT.